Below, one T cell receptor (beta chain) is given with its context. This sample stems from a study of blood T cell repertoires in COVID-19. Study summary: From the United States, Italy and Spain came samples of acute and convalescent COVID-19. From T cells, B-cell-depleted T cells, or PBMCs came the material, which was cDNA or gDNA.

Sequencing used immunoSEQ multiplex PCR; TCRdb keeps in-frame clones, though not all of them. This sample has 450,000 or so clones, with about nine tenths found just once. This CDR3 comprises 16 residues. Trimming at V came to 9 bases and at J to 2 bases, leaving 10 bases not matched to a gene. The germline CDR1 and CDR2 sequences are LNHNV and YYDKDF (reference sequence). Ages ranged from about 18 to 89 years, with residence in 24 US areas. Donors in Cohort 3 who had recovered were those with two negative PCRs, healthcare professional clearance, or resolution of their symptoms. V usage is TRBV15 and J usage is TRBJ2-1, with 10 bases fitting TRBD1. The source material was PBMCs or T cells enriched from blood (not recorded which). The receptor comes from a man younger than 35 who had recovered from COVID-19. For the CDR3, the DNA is TGTGCCACTGGAAGTTCCGGGACAGGGGCCTACAATGAGCAGTTCTTC. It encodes CATGSSGTGAYNEQFF. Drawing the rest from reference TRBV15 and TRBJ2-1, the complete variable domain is DAMVIQNPRYQVTQFGKPVTLSCSQTLNHNVMYWYQQKSSQAPKLLFHYYDKDFNNEADTPDNFQSRRPNTSFCFLDIRSPGLGDTAMYLCATGSSGTGAYNEQFFGPGTRLTVL.